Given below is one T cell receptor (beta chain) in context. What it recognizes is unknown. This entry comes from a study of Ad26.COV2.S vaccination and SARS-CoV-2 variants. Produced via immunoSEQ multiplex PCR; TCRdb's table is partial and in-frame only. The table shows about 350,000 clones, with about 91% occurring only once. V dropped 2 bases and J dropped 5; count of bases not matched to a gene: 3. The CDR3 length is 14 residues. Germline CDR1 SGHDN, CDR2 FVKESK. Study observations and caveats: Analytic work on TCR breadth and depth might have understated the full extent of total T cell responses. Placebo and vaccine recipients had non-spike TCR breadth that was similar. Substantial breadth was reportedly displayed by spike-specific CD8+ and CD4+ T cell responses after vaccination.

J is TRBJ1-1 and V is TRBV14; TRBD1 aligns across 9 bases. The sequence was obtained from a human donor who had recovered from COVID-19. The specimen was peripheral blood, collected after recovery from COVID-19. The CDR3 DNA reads TGTGCCAGCAGCCAACTCGGACAGGGGACTGAAGCTTTCTTT. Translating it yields CASSQLGQGTEAFF.